This T cell receptor beta chain originates from a study of blood T cell repertoires in COVID-19. CDR3 length equals 11 residues. V was shortened by 5 bases and J by 7 bases, with 9 bases between the two germline ends. Germline CDR1 DFQATT, CDR2 SNEGSKA (reference sequence). In the original processing: Estimation of nucleated cell counts was performed using reference gene primer amplification. Clones were read by immunoSEQ multiplex PCR, and TCRdb kept only the in-frame ones, dropping some. V, J and clone size derive from that table, while D and trimming were established from the DNA sequence. The sample contains roughly 300,000 clones, over 75% of which appear only once.

Source material: PBMCs or T cells enriched from blood (not recorded which). The chain links TRBV20-1 to TRBJ2-1; no clear D gene. The source of this sequence is a woman aged 25 to 39 who had recovered from COVID-19. The CDR3 is CSAHNSNEQFF. The DNA for the CDR3 is TGCAGTGCTCATAACAGTAATGAGCAGTTCTTC.